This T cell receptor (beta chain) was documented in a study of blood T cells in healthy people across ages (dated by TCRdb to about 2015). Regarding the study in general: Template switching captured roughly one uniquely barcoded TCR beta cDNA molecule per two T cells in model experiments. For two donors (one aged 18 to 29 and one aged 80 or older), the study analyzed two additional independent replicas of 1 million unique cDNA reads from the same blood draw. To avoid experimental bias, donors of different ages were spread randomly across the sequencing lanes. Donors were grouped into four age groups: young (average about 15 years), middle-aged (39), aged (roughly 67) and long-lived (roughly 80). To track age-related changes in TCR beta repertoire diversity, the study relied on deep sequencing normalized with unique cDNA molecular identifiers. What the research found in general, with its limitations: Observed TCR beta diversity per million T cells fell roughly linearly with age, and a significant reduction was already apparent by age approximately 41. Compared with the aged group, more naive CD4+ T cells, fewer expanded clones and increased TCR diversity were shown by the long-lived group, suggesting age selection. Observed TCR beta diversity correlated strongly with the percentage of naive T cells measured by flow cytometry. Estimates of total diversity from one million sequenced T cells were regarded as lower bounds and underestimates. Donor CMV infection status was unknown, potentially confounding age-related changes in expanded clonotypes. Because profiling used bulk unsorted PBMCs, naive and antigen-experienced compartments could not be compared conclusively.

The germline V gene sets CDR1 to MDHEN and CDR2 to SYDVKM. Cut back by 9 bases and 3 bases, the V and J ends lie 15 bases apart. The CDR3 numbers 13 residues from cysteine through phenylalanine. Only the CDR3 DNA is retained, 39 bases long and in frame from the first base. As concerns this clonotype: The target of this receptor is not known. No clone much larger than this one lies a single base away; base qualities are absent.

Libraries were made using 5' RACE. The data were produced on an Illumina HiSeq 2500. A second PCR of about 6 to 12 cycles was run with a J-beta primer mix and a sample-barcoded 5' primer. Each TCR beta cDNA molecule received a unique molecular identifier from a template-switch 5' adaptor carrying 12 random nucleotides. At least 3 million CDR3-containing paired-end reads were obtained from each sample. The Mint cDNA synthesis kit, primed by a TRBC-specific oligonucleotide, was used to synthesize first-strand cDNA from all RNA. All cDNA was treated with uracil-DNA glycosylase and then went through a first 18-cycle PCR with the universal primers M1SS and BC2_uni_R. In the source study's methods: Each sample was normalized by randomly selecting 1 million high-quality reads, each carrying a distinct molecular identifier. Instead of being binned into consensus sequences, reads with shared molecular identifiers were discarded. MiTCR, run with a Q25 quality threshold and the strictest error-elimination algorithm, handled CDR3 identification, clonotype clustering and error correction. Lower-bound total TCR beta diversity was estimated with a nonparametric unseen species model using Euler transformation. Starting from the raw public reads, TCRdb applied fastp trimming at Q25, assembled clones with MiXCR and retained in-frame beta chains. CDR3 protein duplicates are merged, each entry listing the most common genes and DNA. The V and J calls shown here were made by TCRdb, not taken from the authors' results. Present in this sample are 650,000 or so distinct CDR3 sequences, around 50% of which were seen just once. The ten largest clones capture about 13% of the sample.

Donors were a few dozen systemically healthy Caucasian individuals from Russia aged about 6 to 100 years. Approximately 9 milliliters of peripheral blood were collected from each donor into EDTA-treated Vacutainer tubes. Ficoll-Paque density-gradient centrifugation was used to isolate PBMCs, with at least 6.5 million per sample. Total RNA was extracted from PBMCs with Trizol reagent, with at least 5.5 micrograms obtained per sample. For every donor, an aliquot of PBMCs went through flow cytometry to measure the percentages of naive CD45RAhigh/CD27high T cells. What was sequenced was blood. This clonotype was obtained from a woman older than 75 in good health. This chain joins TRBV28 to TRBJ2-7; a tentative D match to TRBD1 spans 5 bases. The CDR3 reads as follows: CASLGPGIYEQYF. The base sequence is TGTGCCAGTCTAGGTCCAGGGATCTACGAGCAGTACTTC.